A selection of T cell receptor beta chains follows, all from one sample in a study of T cell responses to AZD1222 COVID-19 vaccine. Sequencing used immunoSEQ multiplex PCR; TCRdb keeps in-frame clones, though not all of them. The profile shows over 110,000 clones, roughly 90% of them singletons. The source material was peripheral blood, sampled on day 0 of AZD1222 vaccination. All receptors come from an adult in good health. The CDR3 runs from the conserved cysteine through the conserved F or W. The D gene is left open where the match is weak.

CDR3aa: CASSPRHRGDYGYTF
d_gene: NA
j_gene: TRBJ1-2
v_gene: TRBV18

CDR3aa: CASSQSPANTGELFF
d_gene: NA
j_gene: TRBJ2-2
v_gene: TRBV16

CDR3aa: CASSEGRYSNQPQHF
d_gene: NA
j_gene: TRBJ1-5
v_gene: TRBV2

CDR3aa: CASRRRTSGTQETQYF
d_gene: TRBD2
j_gene: TRBJ2-5
v_gene: TRBV3-1/TRBV3-2

CDR3aa: CASSLGGTQNTIYF
d_gene: NA
j_gene: TRBJ1-3
v_gene: TRBV5-1

CDR3aa: CSVAKRGASTDTQYF
d_gene: TRBD2
j_gene: TRBJ2-3
v_gene: TRBV29-1

CDR3aa: CASSFGTGGSETQYF
d_gene: NA
j_gene: TRBJ2-5
v_gene: TRBV11-3

CDR3aa: CASSLLLAGGTEQYF
d_gene: TRBD2
j_gene: TRBJ2-7
v_gene: TRBV6-2/TRBV6-3

CDR3aa: CASSFEGSSYNSPLHF
d_gene: NA
j_gene: TRBJ1-6
v_gene: TRBV27

CDR3aa: CAISEVTGTGFNQPQHF
d_gene: TRBD1
j_gene: TRBJ1-5
v_gene: TRBV10-3

CDR3aa: CASSPGQEDTDTQYF
d_gene: NA
j_gene: TRBJ2-3
v_gene: TRBV28

CDR3aa: CASSPPAGLGTEAFF
d_gene: NA
j_gene: TRBJ1-1
v_gene: TRBV4-2

CDR3aa: CASSALGGQGAADTQYF
d_gene: TRBD1
j_gene: TRBJ2-3
v_gene: TRBV6-4

CDR3aa: CASSLLRFGKSYNEQFF
d_gene: NA
j_gene: TRBJ2-1
v_gene: TRBV7-8

CDR3aa: CASSLGTVLYNEQFF
d_gene: NA
j_gene: TRBJ2-1
v_gene: TRBV5-1

CDR3aa: CASSPPGRYEQFF
d_gene: NA
j_gene: TRBJ2-1
v_gene: TRBV13

CDR3aa: CASSPLSVQMNTEAFF
d_gene: NA
j_gene: TRBJ1-1
v_gene: TRBV27

CDR3aa: CATSGQQSSYNEQFF
d_gene: NA
j_gene: TRBJ2-1
v_gene: TRBV24-1

CDR3aa: CATSDLRGHGEETQYF
d_gene: NA
j_gene: TRBJ2-5
v_gene: TRBV24-1

CDR3aa: CASRTGPGANVLTF
d_gene: NA
j_gene: TRBJ2-6
v_gene: TRBV19

CDR3aa: CASSPFRTSGSANTGELFF
d_gene: TRBD2
j_gene: TRBJ2-2
v_gene: TRBV18

CDR3aa: CASSPATGPSNEKLFF
d_gene: TRBD1
j_gene: TRBJ1-4
v_gene: TRBV3-1/TRBV3-2

CDR3aa: CAVRGGRAFYNEQFF
d_gene: TRBD2
j_gene: TRBJ2-1
v_gene: TRBV19

CDR3aa: CASRLNRFPRSSYNEQFF
d_gene: NA
j_gene: TRBJ2-1
v_gene: TRBV11-2

CDR3aa: CATSDWGITEAFF
d_gene: NA
j_gene: TRBJ1-1
v_gene: TRBV24-1

CDR3aa: CASGPRGASGRAHEQFF
d_gene: TRBD2
j_gene: TRBJ2-1
v_gene: TRBV4-3